This note documents a single TCR beta chain sequence. Its antigen remains unidentified. The data derive from a study of cytomegalovirus exposure and HLA in healthy donors. Study-level points and caveats: Accurate prediction of HLA-A and HLA-B alleles (for most subjects) was reportedly achieved from TCR beta sequences. Most TCR sequences showed up rarely, but some public TCRs showed up in many donors.

Primers for the PCR totalled 60 Vbeta and 13 Jbeta. Libraries were prepared by immunoSEQ multiplex PCR; TCRdb keeps only in-frame clonotypes and omits some of them. The data contain 150,000 to 200,000 clones, approximately 80% of them singletons. Germline CDR1 MGHDK, CDR2 SYGVNS. The CDR3 covers 12 residues. V shed 8 bases, J shed 5 bases, and the junction held 5 bases outside the gene matches. This receptor was obtained from a man younger than 35 in good health and CMV-seronegative. V is TRBV25-1 and J is TRBJ2-5, with 7 bases identical to TRBD1. The sequencing input was PBMCs. In DNA, the CDR3 is TGTGCCAGCCGAGGACAGGACGAGACCCAGTACTTC. Translating it yields CASRGQDETQYF.